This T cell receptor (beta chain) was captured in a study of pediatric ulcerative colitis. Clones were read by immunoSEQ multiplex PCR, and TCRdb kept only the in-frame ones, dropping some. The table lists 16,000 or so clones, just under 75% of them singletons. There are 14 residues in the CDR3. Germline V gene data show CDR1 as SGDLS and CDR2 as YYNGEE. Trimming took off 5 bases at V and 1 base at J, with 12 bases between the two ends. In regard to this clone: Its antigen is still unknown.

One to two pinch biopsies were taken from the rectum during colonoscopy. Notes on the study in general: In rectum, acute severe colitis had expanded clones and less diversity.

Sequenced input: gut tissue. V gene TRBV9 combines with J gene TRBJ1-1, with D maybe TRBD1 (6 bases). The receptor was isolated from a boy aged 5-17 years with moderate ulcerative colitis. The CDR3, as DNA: TGTGCCAGCAGTGAGGTCAGGGGGAACACTGAAGCTTTCTTT. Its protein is CASSEVRGNTEAFF.